Below are 14 T cell receptor beta chains sequenced from a single sample in a study of long-term antiretroviral therapy in people with HIV. The run of the v3.0 immunoSEQ assay was at survey level. TCRdb keeps only in-frame clones here, not all; method: immunoSEQ multiplex PCR. The sample records tens of thousands of clones, 85% being singletons. The sequences come from unsorted PBMCs, collected around 2.7 years before starting antiretroviral therapy. These receptors originate from a woman under 40 with HIV.

The chain combines TRBV4-2 with TRBJ1-2, with 7 positions matching TRBD1. The CDR3 consists of 13 residues. Unmatched junction bases numbered 4, after V lost 2 bases and J lost 7 bases. CDR1 LGHNA and CDR2 YNFKEQ come from the germline V gene. CDR3 in DNA: TGTGCCAGCAGCCAAATAGGGGGCGGTGGCTACACCTTC. It is translated as CASSQIGGGGYTF.

This chain connects TRBV9 to TRBJ2-6; D is unclear. V lost 2 bases and J 0 bases, leaving 9 bases between the germline ends. Germline assignment: CDR1 SGDLS and CDR2 YYNGEE. The CDR3 sequence is 16 residues long. The CDR3 DNA reads as TGTGCCAGCAGCGTCGACGGCACCTCTGGGGCCAACGTCCTGACTTTC. It encodes CASSVDGTSGANVLTF.

V gene TRBV4-2 combines with J gene TRBJ2-5; D gene unclear. V was trimmed by 1 base and J by 1 base, leaving 10 bases between them. Germline lookup yields CDR1 LGHNA and CDR2 YNFKEQ. The CDR3 has 15 residues. The CDR3 region has the DNA TGTGCCAGCAGCCAAGTTTGGAGCTTCCAAGAGACCCAGTACTTC. It is translated as CASSQVWSFQETQYF.

About this clone itself: The germline gene is not matched at one end of the junction; a read error may be the cause. The chain links TRBV2 to TRBJ1-1, with a weak D call TRBD1 (5 bases). Germline loops: CDR1 SNHLY, CDR2 FYNNEI. The CDR3 has 13 amino acids. The CDR3 here is CASREVRGTEAFF. The CDR3 DNA follows: TGTGCCAGCAGGGAAGTACGGGGGACTGAAGCTTTCTTT.

The J gene is TRBJ2-1, the V gene TRBV5-6; D call uncertain. CDR3 length equals 13 residues. The V end was cut by 2 bases, the J end by 6 bases, with 9 bases between. Germline loops: CDR1 SGHDT, CDR2 YYEEEE. CDR3 residues: CASSFARSNEQFF. CDR3 DNA: TGTGCCAGCAGCTTTGCGAGGAGCAATGAGCAGTTCTTC.

A single count supports this clone. The rearrangement uses TRBV29-1 and TRBJ2-2, with D tentatively TRBD2 (7 bases). The CDR3 consists of 15 residues. Germline V gives CDR1 SQVTM, CDR2 ANQGSEA. V lost 6 bases and J lost 3, with 17 bases in between. The CDR3 loop reads CSVVLQGRDTGELFF. The CDR3 nucleotides are TGCAGCGTCGTTCTCCAGGGGAGGGACACCGGGGAGCTGTTTTTT.

The V call is TRBV29-1, the J call TRBJ1-1; D remains unclear. Per the germline V gene, CDR1 is SQVTM and CDR2 is ANQGSEA. The CDR3 runs 11 residues. Trimming removed 6 bases at V and 0 bases at J, with 5 bases between. CDR3 nucleotide sequence: TGCAGCGTCCGAATGAACACTGAAGCTTTCTTT. The encoded protein is CSVRMNTEAFF.

The V gene is TRBV6-1, the J gene TRBJ2-5; 7 nucleotides match TRBD1. The CDR3 sequence is 13 residues long. With V trimmed by 7 bases and J by 1 base, 3 bases remained unmatched. CDR1 and CDR2 from the germline V gene are MNHNS and SASEGT. CDR3 amino acids: CASIRDSQETQYF. Here the CDR3 DNA reads TGTGCCAGCATACGGGACAGCCAAGAGACCCAGTACTTC.

The sample holds a few counts of this clone. This chain joins TRBV2 and TRBJ1-5, with D maybe TRBD1 (5 bases). V was shortened by 4 bases and J by 6 bases, with 16 bases between the two germline ends. Germline V gene data show CDR1 as SNHLY and CDR2 as FYNNEI. The length of the CDR3 is 15 residues. This chain's CDR3 is CASSVGQGLSQPQHF. The CDR3 DNA follows: TGTGCCAGCAGTGTTGGGCAGGGATTGAGTCAGCCCCAGCATTTT. The entire variable domain, with the rest obtained from reference TRBV2 and TRBJ1-5, is as follows: EPEVTQTPSHQVTQMGQEVILRCVPISNHLYFYWYRQILGQKVEFLVSFYNNEISEKSEIFDDQFSVERPDGSNFTLKIRSTKLEDSAMYFCASSVGQGLSQPQHFGDGTRLSIL.

This clone is medium-sized by share. This sequence joins TRBV6-1 and TRBJ2-1; a weak D match, TRBD2 (6 bases). The ends were cut back, 8 bases at V and 6 bases at J, with 20 bases in the middle. CDR1 is MNHNS, CDR2 SASEGT, per germline. This CDR3 is 15 amino acids long. The CDR3 region is CASEGPGDGGNEQFF. In DNA form, the CDR3 reads TGTGCCAGCGAGGGGCCGGGAGACGGTGGCAATGAGCAGTTCTTC.

This chain uses TRBV4-1 with TRBJ1-1, with D perhaps TRBD1 (5 bases). CDR1 and CDR2 (germline): MGHRA, YSYEKL. This CDR3 contains 15 residues. V shed 1 base and J shed 0 bases, with 9 bases lying between them. CDR3 region: CASSQVDSVNTEAFF. The CDR3 coding sequence is TGCGCCAGCAGCCAAGTTGACAGCGTGAACACTGAAGCTTTCTTT.

The rearrangement uses TRBV20-1 and TRBJ2-1, with a possible D match to TRBD1 (5 bases). The CDR3 is 11 residues long. V gave up 6 bases and J gave up 14 bases, with 17 bases separating them. CDR1 is DFQATT and CDR2 is SNEGSKA in the germline V gene (reference sequence). The CDR3 region has the DNA TGCAGTGCGGCTGACGGAACCAGGGAGTTCTTC. Amino acids: CSAADGTREFF.

This chain uses TRBV27 with TRBJ2-1, with a tentative D call TRBD2 (5 bases). The V and J ends lost 0 bases and 4 bases respectively, with 16 bases between them. Looked up from germline, CDR1 is MNHEY and CDR2 is SMNVEV (reference sequence). The CDR3 contains 17 residues. The CDR3 region is CASSLSTGVGGYNEQFF. The DNA for the CDR3 is TGTGCCAGCAGTTTATCGACCGGGGTCGGAGGATACAATGAGCAGTTCTTC.

The genes are TRBV5-6 and TRBJ1-3, with 7 bases matching TRBD1. V lost 2 bases to trimming and J lost 6 bases; unmatched junction nucleotides: 11. This CDR3 has 16 amino acids. Germline CDR1 is SGHDT and CDR2 is YYEEEE. In DNA, the CDR3 is TGTGCCAGCAGCTTTTCGCCGAGACAGGGTTTAAACACCATATATTTT. Encoded protein: CASSFSPRQGLNTIYF.